This T cell receptor (beta chain) is drawn from a study of cytomegalovirus exposure and HLA in healthy donors. Germline lookup yields CDR1 LNHDA and CDR2 SQIVND (reference sequence). CDR3 length: 14 residues. V gave up 8 bases and J gave up 5 bases; unmatched junction bases: 7. PCR used 60 Vbeta primers and 13 Jbeta primers. The data were produced by immunoSEQ multiplex PCR, yet TCRdb's version contains in-frame clones alone and is incomplete. Altogether tens of thousands of clones are present, 65% to 80% being singletons, with the ten largest covering 30% to 40%. In regard to this clone: The antigen is undetermined.

Study outcomes and limitations: The only immune exposure information that was available was CMV serostatus.

The V call is TRBV19, the J call TRBJ1-5, with 9 bases aligning to TRBD1. This sequence originates from a man aged 40-50 years in good health and CMV-seropositive. Sequencing was carried out using PBMCs. The CDR3 DNA sequence: TGTGCCAGTTTGGGACAGGGACTCCATCAGCCCCAGCATTTT. Its protein is CASLGQGLHQPQHF.